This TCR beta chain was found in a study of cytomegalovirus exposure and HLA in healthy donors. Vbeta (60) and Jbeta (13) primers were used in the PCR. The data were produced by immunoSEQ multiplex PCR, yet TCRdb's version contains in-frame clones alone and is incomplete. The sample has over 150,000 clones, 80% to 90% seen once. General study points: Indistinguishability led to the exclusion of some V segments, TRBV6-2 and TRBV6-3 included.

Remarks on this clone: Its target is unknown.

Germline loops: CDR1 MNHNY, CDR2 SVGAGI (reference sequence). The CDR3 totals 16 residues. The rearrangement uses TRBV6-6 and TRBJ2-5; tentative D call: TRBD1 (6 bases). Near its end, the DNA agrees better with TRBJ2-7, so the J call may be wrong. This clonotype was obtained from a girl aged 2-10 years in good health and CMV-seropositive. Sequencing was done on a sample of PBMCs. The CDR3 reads CASSYPDRDKTYEQYF. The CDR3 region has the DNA TGTGCCAGCAGTTACCCGGACCGGGACAAGACCTACGAGCAGTACTTC.